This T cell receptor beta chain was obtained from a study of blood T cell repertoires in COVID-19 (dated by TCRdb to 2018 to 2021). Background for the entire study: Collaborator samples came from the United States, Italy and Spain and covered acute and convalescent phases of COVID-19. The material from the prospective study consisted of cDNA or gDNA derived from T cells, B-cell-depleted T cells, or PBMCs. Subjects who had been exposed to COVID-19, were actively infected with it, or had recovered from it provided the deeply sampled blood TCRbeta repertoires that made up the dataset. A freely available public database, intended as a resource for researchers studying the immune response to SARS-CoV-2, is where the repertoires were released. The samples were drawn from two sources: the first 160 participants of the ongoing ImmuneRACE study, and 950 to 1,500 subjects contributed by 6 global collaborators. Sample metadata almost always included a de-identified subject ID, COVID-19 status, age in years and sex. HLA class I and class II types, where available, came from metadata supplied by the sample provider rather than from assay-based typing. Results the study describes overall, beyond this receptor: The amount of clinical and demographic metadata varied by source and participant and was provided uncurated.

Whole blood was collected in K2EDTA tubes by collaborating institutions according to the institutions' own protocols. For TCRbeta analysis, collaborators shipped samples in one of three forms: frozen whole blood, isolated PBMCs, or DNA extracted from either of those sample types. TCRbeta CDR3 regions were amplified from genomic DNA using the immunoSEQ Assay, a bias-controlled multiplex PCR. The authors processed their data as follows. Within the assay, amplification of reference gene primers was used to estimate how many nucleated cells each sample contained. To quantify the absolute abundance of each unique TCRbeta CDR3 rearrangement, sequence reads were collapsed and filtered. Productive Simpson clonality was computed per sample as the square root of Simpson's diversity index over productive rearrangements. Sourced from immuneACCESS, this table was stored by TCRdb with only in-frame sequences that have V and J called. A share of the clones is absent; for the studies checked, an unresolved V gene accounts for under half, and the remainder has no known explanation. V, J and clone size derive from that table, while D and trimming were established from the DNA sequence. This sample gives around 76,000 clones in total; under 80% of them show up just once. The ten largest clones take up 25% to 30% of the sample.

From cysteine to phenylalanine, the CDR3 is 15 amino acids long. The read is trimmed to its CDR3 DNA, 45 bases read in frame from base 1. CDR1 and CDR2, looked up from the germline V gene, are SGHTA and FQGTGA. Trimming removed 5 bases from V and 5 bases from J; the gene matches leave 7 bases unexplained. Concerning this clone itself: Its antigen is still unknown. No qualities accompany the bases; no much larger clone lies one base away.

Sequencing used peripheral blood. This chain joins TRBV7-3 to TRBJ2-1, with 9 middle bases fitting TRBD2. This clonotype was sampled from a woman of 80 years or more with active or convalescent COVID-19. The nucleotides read TGTGCCAGCAGCATTCTAGCGGGGAGCCACAATGAGCAGTTCTTC. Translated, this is CASSILAGSHNEQFF.